This entry lists 24 T cell receptor beta chains sequenced from one sample in a study of radiotherapy plus CTLA-4 blockade in lung cancer. Measured with immunoSEQ multiplex PCR; TCRdb has only the in-frame clones, and not every one. In the table there are a few thousand clones, more than 70% of which are singletons. The sequenced sample was tumor tissue, obtained from a patient treated with radiotherapy plus ipilimumab. The receptors originated from a human donor with non-small cell lung cancer that progressed on radiotherapy plus ipilimumab.

The chain combines TRBV11-3 with TRBJ2-5; no reliable D call. The germline CDR1 and CDR2 sequences are SGHNT and YENEEA. The V end lost 5 bases, the J end lost 5 bases, and 9 bases lay between the germline ends. The CDR3 loop spans 12 amino acids. The CDR3: CASSDQRETQYF. The CDR3 bases are TGTGCCAGCAGCGACCAGAGGGAGACCCAGTACTTC.

The chain combines TRBV10-1 with TRBJ2-3, with D perhaps matching TRBD2 (5 bases). The CDR3 is made up of 14 amino acids. V was cut by 8 bases and J by 5 bases, with 17 bases left in between. Germline-derived CDR1 and CDR2 are WNHNN and SYGVQD (reference sequence). CDR3 amino acids: CASSTTPDGDTQYF. CDR3 nucleotides: TGCGCCAGCTCGACTACCCCGGATGGAGATACGCAGTATTTT.

This rearrangement joins TRBV5-1 to TRBJ1-1; D ambiguous. The CDR3 has 14 amino acids. The V gene lost 4 bases and the J gene lost 2 bases, with 12 bases spanning the gap. CDR1 is SGHRS, CDR2 YFSETQ, per germline. Written as DNA, the CDR3 is TGCGCCAGCAGCCCCACTGCAGGTAACACTGAAGCTTTCTTT. Its translation: CASSPTAGNTEAFF.

This sequence joins TRBV7-9 and TRBJ2-3; 7 bases are shared with TRBD1. CDR1 and CDR2 (germline): SEHNR, FQNEAQ (reference sequence). The CDR3 consists of 15 residues. V was pared by 3 bases and J by 2 bases, with 5 bases of the junction left unmatched. CDR3 in amino acids: CASSFKGASTDTQYF. The CDR3, as DNA: TGTGCCAGCAGCTTCAAGGGGGCTTCCACAGATACGCAGTATTTT.

The rearrangement uses TRBV5-1 and TRBJ1-4; D not resolved. The CDR3 runs to 15 residues. V dropped 4 bases and J dropped 8 bases, with 18 bases sitting between them. Germline CDR1 is SGHRS and CDR2 is YFSETQ. The DNA of the CDR3 is TGCGCCAGCAGCACCGCGTCGGGGTCGCGAGAAAAACTGTTTTTT. This sequence encodes CASSTASGSREKLFF.

The chain has TRBV5-1 and TRBJ1-1; the D gene is possibly TRBD1 (6 bases). CDR3 length: 12 amino acids. The germline gives CDR1 SGHRS, CDR2 YFSETQ. With 3 bases removed from V and 7 bases from J, the gap between germline ends came to 10 bases. The DNA of the CDR3 is TGCGCCAGCAGCTACAGGGACCATGAAGCTTTCTTT. Translated, it gives CASSYRDHEAFF.

The chain couples TRBV7-2 to TRBJ2-5; tentative D call: TRBD2 (6 bases). Germline-derived CDR1 and CDR2 are SGHTA and FQGNSA. The CDR3 contains 13 residues. The V and J ends lost 5 bases and 5 bases respectively, with 12 bases between them. CDR3 DNA sequence: TGTGCCAGCAGCCTGCGGGGCGGTGAGACCCAGTACTTC. This translates into CASSLRGGETQYF.

This clone was observed once. The rearrangement joins TRBV6-5 to TRBJ1-2; D not resolved. CDR1 is MNHEY, CDR2 SVGAGI, per germline. The CDR3 covers 15 residues. V shed 5 bases and J shed 4 bases, with 17 bases lying between them. The CDR3, as DNA: TGTGCCAGCAGTACCCTGAGGGAGATAGGCTATGGCTACACCTTC. Translation gives CASSTLREIGYGYTF.

The rearrangement joins TRBV29-1 to TRBJ1-4, with D perhaps TRBD1 (5 bases). Germline CDR1 SQVTM, CDR2 ANQGSEA. V shed 4 bases and J shed 6 bases, with 15 bases lying between them. The CDR3 runs 14 residues. The CDR3 DNA sequence: TGCAGCGTTGCACAGCGGGGCCCAGATGAAAAACTGTTTTTT. It codes for CSVAQRGPDEKLFF.

CDR3 DNA sequence: TGCGCCAGCTACTTACAGGGAGGCCTCCCAGATACGCAGTATTTT. Translated: CASYLQGGLPDTQYF. The V and J genes are TRBV5-1 and TRBJ2-3, with D perhaps TRBD1 or TRBD2 (6 bases each). The germline V and J ends were trimmed by 7 bases and 4 bases, with 19 bases remaining between them. The CDR3 is 15 residues long. Germline lookup yields CDR1 SGHRS and CDR2 YFSETQ.

J is TRBJ1-1 and V is TRBV25-1; the D is unclear. Germline CDR1 MGHDK, CDR2 SYGVNS. CDR3 size: 12 residues. V was clipped by 2 bases and J by 7 bases, with 8 bases between them. The DNA for the CDR3 is TGTGCCAGCAGTGAAACAGCGTTTGAAGCTTTCTTT. Protein product: CASSETAFEAFF.

Here the CDR3 reads CASSFGLAGGSYNEQFF. As DNA, the CDR3 is TGTGCCAGCAGCTTCGGGCTAGCGGGGGGATCCTACAATGAGCAGTTCTTC. This chain links TRBV5-4 with TRBJ2-1; TRBD2 agrees at 11 bases. Looked up from germline, CDR1 is SGHNT and CDR2 is YYREEE (reference sequence). The CDR3 has 17 amino acids. The J segment lost 1 base and the V segment lost 2 bases, leaving 5 bases of the junction unmatched.

This clone was counted only a few times. The chain recombines TRBV5-1 with TRBJ2-2, with 8 bases fitting TRBD1. CDR3 length: 15 residues. CDR1 is SGHRS and CDR2 is YFSETQ in the germline V gene. V lost 3 bases and J lost 1; bases outside the gene matches: 2. CDR3 DNA: TGCGCCAGCAGCTCGGACAGGGAGAACACCGGGGAGCTGTTTTTT. Translation gives CASSSDRENTGELFF.

CDR3: CASSLSPGTGGYEQYF. DNA of the CDR3: TGTGCCAGCAGTTTAAGCCCCGGGACAGGGGGCTACGAGCAGTACTTC. The chain is built from TRBV27 and TRBJ2-7; 11 nucleotides line up with TRBD1. The V gene's germline CDR1 is MNHEY and CDR2 SMNVEV (reference sequence). The CDR3 has 16 residues. V trimming: 2 bases; J trimming: 3 bases; junction bases outside the gene matches: 6.

CDR3 nucleotides: TGTGCCACTAAAGGGCGAGAATCTGGAAACACCATATATTTT. Its translation is CATKGRESGNTIYF. The chain has TRBV10-3 and TRBJ1-3; the D is unclear. Germline loops: CDR1 ENHRY, CDR2 SYGVKD. V lost 10 bases and J 1 base, leaving 14 bases between the germline ends. This CDR3 contains 14 residues.

The V call is TRBV4-3, the J call TRBJ2-7, with D possibly TRBD2 on 5 matching bases. V gave up 1 base and J gave up 3 bases, with 7 bases separating them. Germline CDR1 reads LGHNA; CDR2 reads YSLEER. The CDR3 extends over 13 amino acids. CDR3 DNA: TGCGCCAGCAGCCAAGCACTAGACTACGAGCAGTACTTC. Translation gives CASSQALDYEQYF.

This clone occurred a few times. The V and J genes are TRBV6-1 and TRBJ1-5; TRBD1 might be the D (6 bases). V lost 1 base, J lost 0 bases, and 13 bases lay in between. Germline V gene lookup returns CDR1 MNHNS and CDR2 SASEGT. The CDR3 totals 17 residues. In DNA, the CDR3 is TGTGCCAGCAGTGAAGTTTATGGGGGGCGTAGCAATCAGCCCCAGCATTTT. Amino acids: CASSEVYGGRSNQPQHF.

This chain uses TRBV7-6 with TRBJ1-2, with D uncertain. The CDR3 sequence is 12 residues long. In germline, CDR1 is SGHVS, CDR2 FNYEAQ. The ends were cut back, 5 bases at V and 8 bases at J, with 12 bases in the middle. The CDR3 loop reads CASSPLGKGYTF. DNA of the CDR3: TGTGCCAGCAGCCCACTGGGGAAGGGCTACACCTTC.

The chain joins TRBV4-3 to TRBJ1-1, with D uncertain. Germline CDR1 is LGHNA and CDR2 is YSLEER. This CDR3 spans 17 amino acids. Trimming shortened V by 0 bases and J by 5 bases, and 19 bases separated the two germline ends. CDR3: CASSQDNNGRSRTEAFF. CDR3 coding DNA: TGCGCCAGCAGCCAAGATAATAACGGGAGGTCGAGGACTGAAGCTTTCTTT.

The CDR3 here is CASSLGQSTDTQYF. CDR3 nucleotides: TGTGCCAGCAGCCTTGGACAGAGCACAGATACGCAGTATTTT. The chain carries TRBV9 and TRBJ2-3, with D maybe TRBD1 (6 bases). CDR1 SGDLS and CDR2 YYNGEE come from the germline V gene. V was cut by 4 bases and J by 0 bases, with 9 bases left in between. The CDR3 runs 14 residues.

The count of this clone is one. This chain uses TRBV2 with TRBJ1-1; 7 positions match TRBD1. The germline CDR1 and CDR2 sequences are SNHLY and FYNNEI. This CDR3 region has 13 residues. Trimming removed 8 bases from V and 1 base from J; junction bases left unmatched: 4. Written as DNA, the CDR3 is TGTGCCAGCGGCCGACAGGGGAACACTGAAGCTTTCTTT. It codes for CASGRQGNTEAFF.

V usage is TRBV7-9 and J usage is TRBJ2-2, with 7 bases that match TRBD1. The CDR3 extends over 16 amino acids. Germline trimming cut 0 bases from V and 3 bases from J; bases unmatched to any gene: 4. Germline-derived CDR1 and CDR2 are SEHNR and FQNEAQ (reference sequence). CDR3 DNA sequence: TGTGCCAGCAGCTTAGCCCGAGGGGGCGACACCGGGGAGCTGTTTTTT. Its translation: CASSLARGGDTGELFF.

The CDR3 spells CASSPDSYNEQFF. The DNA for the CDR3 is TGTGCCAGCAGCCCGGACAGTTACAATGAGCAGTTCTTC. This chain joins TRBV7-9 and TRBJ2-1; possibly TRBD1 for D (6 bases). The V end was cut by 5 bases, the J end by 4 bases, with 9 bases between. The CDR3 has 13 amino acids. Looked up from germline, CDR1 is SEHNR and CDR2 is FQNEAQ (reference sequence).

This chain uses TRBV21-1 with TRBJ1-2; TRBD1 is the table's D call, not checked against the DNA. TRBV21-1 constitutes a pseudogene. The CDR3 extends over 15 amino acids. CDR3 sequence (DNA): TGTGCCAGCAGCAAAAATCCTACAGGGCAGAATGGCTACACCTTC. Its translation is CASSKNPTGQNGYTF.